This is a list of T cell receptor beta chains from one sample in a study of blood T cell repertoires in COVID-19. Clones were read by immunoSEQ multiplex PCR, and TCRdb kept only the in-frame ones, dropping some. The top ten clones hold approximately 4.3% of a sample with 210,000 or so clones, approximately 80% of them seen once. Sequenced sample: PBMCs or T cells enriched from blood (not recorded which). Source of these receptors: a man aged 30 to 39 with acute COVID-19. The conserved cysteine and the conserved F or W are not part of the CDR3 here. Fields, in order: D gene, J gene, V gene, CDR3 protein. The D gene is left open where the match is weak.

-,TRBJ2-1,TRBV12-3/TRBV12-4,ASSLPVYNEQF
-,TRBJ2-1,TRBV11-2,ASSLGGPPHEQF
-,TRBJ1-1,TRBV7-9,ASSLGETEAF
-,TRBJ1-5,TRBV15,ATSQGENQPQH
-,TRBJ2-2,TRBV5-1,ASSLDSTGELF
TRBD1,TRBJ1-1,TRBV5-1,ASSVGTGKTEAF
-,TRBJ1-6,TRBV27,ASSLHRVGSPLH
-,TRBJ1-2,TRBV6-5,ASSSNPGGAGYT
-,TRBJ2-7,TRBV5-4,ASSLDSPYEQY
TRBD2,TRBJ2-1,TRBV30,AWSIAGGPVDEQF
TRBD2,TRBJ2-1,TRBV7-9,ASSLTSLLLAGGSNEQF
TRBD1,TRBJ1-1,TRBV3-1/TRBV3-2,ASSQGTGVNTEAF
TRBD1,TRBJ2-7,TRBV10-1,ASSDWDRAHEQY
-,TRBJ1-5,TRBV7-2,ASSLASYQPQH
TRBD1,TRBJ1-5,TRBV24-1,ATSDATGGRQPQH
TRBD1,TRBJ1-1,TRBV25-1,ASGNRGNTEAF